This T cell receptor (beta chain) was sequenced in a study of blood T cell repertoires in COVID-19. Study overall: The study drew acute and convalescent COVID-19 samples from the United States, Italy and Spain. The cDNA or gDNA used as material had been derived from T cells, B-cell-depleted T cells, or PBMCs.

Per the original data handling: From reference gene primer amplification, estimates of nucleated cell counts were derived. The table came from immunoSEQ multiplex PCR; TCRdb's copy has only in-frame clones and leaves some out. The DNA gave D and trimming, while V, J and clone size come from that table. The table records roughly 120,000 clones, 80% to 90% of them present only once. Sequencing input: peripheral blood. The sequence was obtained from a woman aged 50 to 65 with acute or convalescent COVID-19.

The DNA of the CDR3 is TGCGCCAGCAGTGAAAAACAATTCAACGGCTACACCTTC. Translating it yields CASSEKQFNGYTF. The chain recombines TRBV10-2 with TRBJ1-2, with D unresolved. There are 13 residues in the CDR3. The V end was cut by 3 bases, the J end by 8 bases, with 13 bases between. Per germline, CDR1 WSHSY and CDR2 SAAADI.